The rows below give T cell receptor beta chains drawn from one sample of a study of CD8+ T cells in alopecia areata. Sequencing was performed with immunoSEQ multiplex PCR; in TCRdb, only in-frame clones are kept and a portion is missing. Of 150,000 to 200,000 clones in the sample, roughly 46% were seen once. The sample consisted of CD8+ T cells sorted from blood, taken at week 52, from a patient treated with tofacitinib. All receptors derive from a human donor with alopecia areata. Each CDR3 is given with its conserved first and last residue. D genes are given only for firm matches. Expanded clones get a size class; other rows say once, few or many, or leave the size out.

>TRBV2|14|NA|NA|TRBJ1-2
TGTGCCAGCATGGCCGAAGGGGTCAATTATGGCTACACCTTC
CASMAEGVNYGYTF
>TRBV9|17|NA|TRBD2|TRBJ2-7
TGTGCCAGCAGCGTAGGACTAGCGGGGGGCTCTACCTACGAGCAGTACTTC
CASSVGLAGGSTYEQYF
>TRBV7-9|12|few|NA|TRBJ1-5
TGTGCCAGCAGCTGGGGGGATCAGCCCCAGCATTTT
CASSWGDQPQHF
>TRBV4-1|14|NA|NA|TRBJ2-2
TGCGCCAGCAGCCAAGATCCTAACACCGGGGAGCTGTTTTTT
CASSQDPNTGELFF
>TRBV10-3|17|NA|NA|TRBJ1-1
TGTGCCATCAGTGAGCCATCAGGCTCTCAGGGGAACACTGAAGCTTTCTTT
CAISEPSGSQGNTEAFF
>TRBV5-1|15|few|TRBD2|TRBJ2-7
TGCGCCAGCAGCTTGGCGGGAGGTGGAATTCAAGAGCAGTACTTC
CASSLAGGGIQEQYF
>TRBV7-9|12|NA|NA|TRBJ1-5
TGTGCCAGCACAGCGAACAATCAGCCCCAGCATTTT
CASTANNQPQHF
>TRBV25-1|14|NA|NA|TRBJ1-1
TGTGCCAGCAGTGATTGGGAAAAGGACACTGAAGCTTTCTTT
CASSDWEKDTEAFF
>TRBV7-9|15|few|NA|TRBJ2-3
TGTGCCAGCAGCCCAGCCGGGTCTCAGGCAGATACGCAGTATTTT
CASSPAGSQADTQYF
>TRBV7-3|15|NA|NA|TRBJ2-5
TGTGCCAGCAGCTTATCCCCCGCAGGCAAAGAGACCCAGTACTTC
CASSLSPAGKETQYF
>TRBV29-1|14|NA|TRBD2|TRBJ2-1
TGCAGCGTTGAAGGTAGCGGGGGGGAGAATGAGCAGTTCTTC
CSVEGSGGENEQFF
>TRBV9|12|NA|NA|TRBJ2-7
TGTGCCAGCAGCGGGGACAACTACGAGCAGTACTTC
CASSGDNYEQYF
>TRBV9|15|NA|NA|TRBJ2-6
TGTGCCAGCAGCGTCTTGAACTCTGGGGCCAACGTCCTGACTTTC
CASSVLNSGANVLTF
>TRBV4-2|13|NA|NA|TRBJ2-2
TGTGCCAGCAAAGCAGCGAACACCGGGGAGCTGTTTTTT
CASKAANTGELFF
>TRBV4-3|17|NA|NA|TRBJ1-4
TGCGCCAGCAGCCAAGACCCGAGGGCAGGGGAGAATGAAAAACTGTTTTTT
CASSQDPRAGENEKLFF
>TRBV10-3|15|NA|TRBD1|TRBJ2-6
TGTGCCATCAGGACAGGGGGAGCGGGGGCCAACGTCCTGACTTTC
CAIRTGGAGANVLTF
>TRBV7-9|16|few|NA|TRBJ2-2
TGTGCCAGCAGCGCCTCCCGTCGGGAGAACACCGGGGAGCTGTTTTTT
CASSASRRENTGELFF
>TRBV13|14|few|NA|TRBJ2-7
TGTGCCAGCAGCTTAGCGGGGAGGTCCTACGAGCAGTACTTC
CASSLAGRSYEQYF
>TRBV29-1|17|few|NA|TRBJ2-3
TGCAGCGTTGAAGGGGGGACGGGGGTCCTCGGCACAGATACGCAGTATTTT
CSVEGGTGVLGTDTQYF
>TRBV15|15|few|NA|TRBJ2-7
TGTGCCACCAGCAGAGATGCCAGGGACCCCTACGAGCAGTACTTC
CATSRDARDPYEQYF
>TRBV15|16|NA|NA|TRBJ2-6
TGTGCCACCAGCAGAGATAGGAACTCTGGGGCCAACGTCCTGACTTTC
CATSRDRNSGANVLTF
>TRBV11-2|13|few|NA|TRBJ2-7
TGTGCCAGCAGCTTACAGAGCTCCTACGAGCAGTACTTC
CASSLQSSYEQYF
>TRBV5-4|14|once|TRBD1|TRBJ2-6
TGTGCCATAGACAGGGCGGACGGGGCCAACGTCCTGACTTTC
CAIDRADGANVLTF
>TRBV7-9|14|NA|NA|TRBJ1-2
TGTGCCAGCAGCCCCGGGGACGGGAACTATGGCTACACCTTC
CASSPGDGNYGYTF
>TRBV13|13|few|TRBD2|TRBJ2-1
TGTGCCAGCAGCTTACTAGCGGGGGCCGAGCAGTTCTTC
CASSLLAGAEQFF
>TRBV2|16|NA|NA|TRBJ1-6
TGTGCCAGCACTCCGAGGCGGATTATGTATAATTCACCCCTCCACTTT
CASTPRRIMYNSPLHF
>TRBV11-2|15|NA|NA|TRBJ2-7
TGTGCCAGCAGCTTAGCCCCTAGCATCTCCTACGAGCAGTACTTC
CASSLAPSISYEQYF
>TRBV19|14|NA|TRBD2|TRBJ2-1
TGTGCCAGTAGCTATTCCGGGACTAGGAATGAGCAGTTCTTC
CASSYSGTRNEQFF
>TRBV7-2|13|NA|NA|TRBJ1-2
TGTGCCAGCGGGGACACATTATACTATGGCTACACCTTC
CASGDTLYYGYTF
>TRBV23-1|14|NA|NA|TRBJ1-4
TGCGCCAGCACTCTGCAGGGGTTCGACGAAAAACTGTTTTTT
CASTLQGFDEKLFF
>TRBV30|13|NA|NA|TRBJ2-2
TGTGCCTGGAGTGTACGGGGAACCGGGGAGCTGTTTTTT
CAWSVRGTGELFF
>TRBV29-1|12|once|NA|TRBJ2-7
TGCAGCGTTGAAGGACAGACCTACGAGCAGTACTTC
CSVEGQTYEQYF
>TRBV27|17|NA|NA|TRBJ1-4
TGTGCCAGCAGCCAAGGGGCCGGGACCGGAGCTAATGAAAAACTGTTTTTT
CASSQGAGTGANEKLFF
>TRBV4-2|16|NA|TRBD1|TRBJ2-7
TGTGCCAGCAGCCAAGATAGCGGGACAGGGGGCTACGAGCAGTACTTC
CASSQDSGTGGYEQYF
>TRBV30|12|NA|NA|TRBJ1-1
TGTGCCTGGAGTGCCATAAACACTGAAGCTTTCTTT
CAWSAINTEAFF
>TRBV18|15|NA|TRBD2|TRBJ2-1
TGTGCCAGCTCACCGAGCGGGGGAACGTACAATGAGCAGTTCTTC
CASSPSGGTYNEQFF
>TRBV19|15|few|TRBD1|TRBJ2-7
TGTGCCAGTAGTATTCCGGGACAGGGTTCCTACGAGCAGTACTTC
CASSIPGQGSYEQYF
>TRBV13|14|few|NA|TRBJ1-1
TGTGCCAGCAGCTTAGGGCATCTGAACACTGAAGCTTTCTTT
CASSLGHLNTEAFF
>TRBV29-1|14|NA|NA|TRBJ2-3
TGCAGCGTTGAGGCGGGGGCGACCACAGATACGCAGTATTTT
CSVEAGATTDTQYF
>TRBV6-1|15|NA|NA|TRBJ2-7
TGTGCCAGCACCTTTCTCTCCCGGCGTCCCTACGAGCAGTACTTC
CASTFLSRRPYEQYF
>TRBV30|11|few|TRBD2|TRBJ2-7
TGTGCCTGGACCGGGGGGTACGAGCAGTACTTC
CAWTGGYEQYF
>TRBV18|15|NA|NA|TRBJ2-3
TGTGCCAGCTCACCCGAGAGGGGTCGGGGAGATACGCAGTATTTT
CASSPERGRGDTQYF
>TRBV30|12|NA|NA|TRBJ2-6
TGTGCCTGGAGTGATGGGGCCAACGTCCTGACTTTC
CAWSDGANVLTF
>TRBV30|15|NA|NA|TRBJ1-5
TGTGCCTGGAGTGTAGTGGGCAATAGCAATCAGCCCCAGCATTTT
CAWSVVGNSNQPQHF